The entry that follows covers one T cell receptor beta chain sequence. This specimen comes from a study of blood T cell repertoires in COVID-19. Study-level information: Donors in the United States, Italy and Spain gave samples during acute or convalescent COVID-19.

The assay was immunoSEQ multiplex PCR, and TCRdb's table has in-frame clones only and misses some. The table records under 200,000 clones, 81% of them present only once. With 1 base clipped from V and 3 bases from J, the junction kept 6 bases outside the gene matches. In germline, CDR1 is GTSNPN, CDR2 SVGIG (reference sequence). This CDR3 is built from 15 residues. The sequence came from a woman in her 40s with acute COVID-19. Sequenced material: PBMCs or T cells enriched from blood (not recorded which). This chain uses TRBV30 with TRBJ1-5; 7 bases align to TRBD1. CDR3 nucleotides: TGTGCCTGGAGTGCCGGGACAGCTTTCAATCAGCCCCAGCATTTT. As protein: CAWSAGTAFNQPQHF.